Sequencing of this TCR beta chain was carried out in a study of blood T cell repertoires in COVID-19. Only a few counts were recorded for this clone. Original processing methods: For nucleated cells, counts were estimated from reference gene primer amplification. The method was immunoSEQ multiplex PCR; TCRdb's version includes in-frame clones alone and lacks a portion of them. V and J calls and clone size are given by that table; D and trimming were obtained from the DNA. The sample lists some 240,000 clones, around 90% seen once, with under 7.5% in the top ten. The germline gives CDR1 MDHEN, CDR2 SYDVKM. The germline V and J ends were trimmed by 6 bases and 0 bases, with 18 bases remaining between them. The CDR3 contains 16 residues.

The gene calls are TRBV28 and TRBJ2-7, with D tentatively TRBD2 (5 bases). The material sequenced was peripheral blood. The receptor was isolated from a man between 60 and 75 years old who had recovered from COVID-19. Here the CDR3 DNA reads TGTGCCAGCAGGAAAATTGGACTCCTCTCCTCCTACGAGCAGTACTTC. As protein: CASRKIGLLSSYEQYF.